The present T cell receptor (beta chain) was sequenced within a study of T cell repertoires in cytomegalovirus infection. Study-wide background: In public TCR beta signatures, there were indications of both CMV infection and matching HLA type.

Using its own MiXCR run on the reads, TCRdb lists one record per CDR3 protein. The data hold approximately 990,000 distinct CDR3 sequences, with 30% to 40% observed a single time. This clonotype appeared many times. As yet, its antigen is unknown. This CDR3 is built from 14 residues. Germline assignment: CDR1 SGHVS and CDR2 FQNEAQ. The germline V and J ends were trimmed by 5 bases and 1 base, with 9 bases remaining between them. Study findings and constraints: In two of eight donors, the top clonotype was HLA-C-restricted CMV-specific.

This chain uses TRBV7-8 with TRBJ1-5; D remains unclear. This sequence was found in a human donor in good health (CMV status not recorded). Some clones in this sample may be carry-over from other donors' samples. The sequencing here drew on cultured CD8+ T cells from PBMCs, taken from culture after CMV antigen stimulation. As DNA, the CDR3 is TGTGCCAGCAGCGTTTTAGGAAGCAATCAGCCCCAGCATTTT. Protein product: CASSVLGSNQPQHF.